The entry below describes one T cell receptor (beta chain). Its antigen remains unknown. This record comes from a study of cytomegalovirus exposure and HLA in healthy donors. Study summary: Earlier sequencing of about 179 million T cells yielded 90 million to 140 million unique TCR beta sequences.

This CDR3 has 16 amino acids. After removal of 4 bases from V and 6 bases from J, the junction contained 11 bases not matched to a gene. The V gene's germline CDR1 is SGHDT and CDR2 YYEEEE. The PCR contained 60 Vbeta and 13 Jbeta primers. The table came from immunoSEQ multiplex PCR; TCRdb's copy has only in-frame clones and leaves some out. Its table lists 130,000 or so clones. General study results and limits: In a later analysis, TCR beta V- and J-gene trimming was associated with a missense DCLRE1C variant. The investigators catalogued 164 TCR beta chains as cytomegalovirus-associated.

Sequenced sample: PBMCs. This receptor was taken from a woman under 30 in good health and CMV-seronegative. The rearrangement uses TRBV5-6 and TRBJ2-1; TRBD2 matches at 9 bases. This CDR3 reads CASSEGLAHSLNEQFF. The CDR3 nucleotides are TGTGCCAGCAGCGAGGGACTAGCCCACTCCCTCAATGAGCAGTTCTTC. Combining the CDR3 with reference TRBV5-6 and TRBJ2-1 gives the whole variable domain DAGVTQSPTHLIKTRGQQVTLRCSPKSGHDTVSWYQQALGQGPQFIFQYYEEEERQRGNFPDRFSGHQFPNYSSELNVNALLLGDSALYLCASSEGLAHSLNEQFFGPGTRLTVL.